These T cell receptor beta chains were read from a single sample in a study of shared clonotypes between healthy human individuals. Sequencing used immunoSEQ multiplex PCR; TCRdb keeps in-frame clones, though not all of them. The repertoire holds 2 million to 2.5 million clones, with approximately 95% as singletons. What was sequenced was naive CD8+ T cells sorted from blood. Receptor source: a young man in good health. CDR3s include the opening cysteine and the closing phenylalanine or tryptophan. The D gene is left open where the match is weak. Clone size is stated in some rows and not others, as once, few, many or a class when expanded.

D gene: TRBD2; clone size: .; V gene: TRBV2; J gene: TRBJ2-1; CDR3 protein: CASSEVVIAGETYNEQFF; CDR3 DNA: TGTGCCAGCAGTGAAGTGGTAATAGCGGGAGAAACCTACAATGAGCAGTTCTTC
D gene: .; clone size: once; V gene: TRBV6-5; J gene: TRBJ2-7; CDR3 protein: CASKGGFYYEQYF; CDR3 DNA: TGTGCCAGTAAAGGGGGTTTTTACTACGAGCAGTACTTC
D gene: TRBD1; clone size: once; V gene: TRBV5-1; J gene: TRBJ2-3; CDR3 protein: CASSPGDRGLDTQYF; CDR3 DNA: TGCGCCAGCAGCCCTGGGGACAGGGGGCTAGATACGCAGTATTTT
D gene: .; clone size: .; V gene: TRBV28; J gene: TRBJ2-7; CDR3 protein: CASSYSDEQYF; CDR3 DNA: TGTGCCAGCAGTTATAGCGACGAGCAGTACTTC
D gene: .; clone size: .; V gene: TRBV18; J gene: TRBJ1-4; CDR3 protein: CASQETFNEKLFF; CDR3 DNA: TGTGCCAGCCAAGAGACCTTTAATGAAAAACTGTTTTTT
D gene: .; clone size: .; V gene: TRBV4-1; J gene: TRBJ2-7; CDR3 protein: CASSLGTGSYEQYF; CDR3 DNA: TGCGCCAGCAGCCTAGGGACGGGGTCCTACGAGCAGTACTTC
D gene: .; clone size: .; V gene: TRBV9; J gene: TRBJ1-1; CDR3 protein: CASSTGAEAFF; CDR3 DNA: TGTGCCAGCAGCACAGGCGCTGAAGCTTTCTTT
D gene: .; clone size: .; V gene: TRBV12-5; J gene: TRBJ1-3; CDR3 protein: CASGLVLTGSGNTIYF; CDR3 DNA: TGTGCTAGTGGTTTGGTACTCACCGGATCTGGAAACACCATATATTTT
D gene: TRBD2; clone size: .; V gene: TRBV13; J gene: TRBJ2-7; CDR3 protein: CASSLGSGRDAYEQYF; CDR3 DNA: TGTGCCAGCAGCTTAGGAAGCGGGAGGGACGCCTACGAGCAGTACTTC
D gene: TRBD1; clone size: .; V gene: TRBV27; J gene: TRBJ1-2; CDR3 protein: CASSPLGTGNGYTF; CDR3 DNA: TGTGCCAGCAGTCCTCTCGGGACAGGGAATGGCTACACCTTC
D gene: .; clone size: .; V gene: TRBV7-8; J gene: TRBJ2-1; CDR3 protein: CASSLGPIWDRLSSYNEQFF; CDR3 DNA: TGTGCCAGCAGCTTAGGGCCTATCTGGGACCGCCTCAGCTCCTACAATGAGCAGTTCTTC
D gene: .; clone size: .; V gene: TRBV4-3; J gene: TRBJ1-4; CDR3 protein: CASSQEYADIYEKLFF; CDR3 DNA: TGCGCCAGCAGCCAAGAGTACGCGGACATCTATGAAAAACTGTTTTTT
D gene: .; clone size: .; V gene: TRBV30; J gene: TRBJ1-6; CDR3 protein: CAWSGEGGKNSPLHF; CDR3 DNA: TGTGCCTGGAGTGGGGAGGGGGGGAAGAATTCACCCCTCCACTTT
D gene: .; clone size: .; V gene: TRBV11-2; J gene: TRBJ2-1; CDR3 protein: CASSLVPSPTENEQFF; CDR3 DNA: TGTGCCAGCAGCTTAGTGCCCTCACCCACGGAGAATGAGCAGTTCTTC
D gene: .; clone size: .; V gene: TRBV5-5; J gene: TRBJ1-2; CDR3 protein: CASSLWTSGYTF; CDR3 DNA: TGTGCCAGCAGCCTATGGACTTCTGGCTACACCTTC
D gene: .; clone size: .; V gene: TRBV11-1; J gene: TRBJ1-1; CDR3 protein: CASSTHRVTEAFF; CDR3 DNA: TGTGCCAGCAGCACCCACAGGGTTACTGAAGCTTTCTTT
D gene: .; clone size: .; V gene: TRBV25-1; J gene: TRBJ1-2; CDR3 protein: CASSESLQYYGYTF; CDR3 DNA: TGTGCCAGCAGTGAATCTCTGCAATACTATGGCTACACCTTC
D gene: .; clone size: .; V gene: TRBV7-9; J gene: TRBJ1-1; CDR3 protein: CASSSSPGGGTEAFF; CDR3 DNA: TGTGCCAGCAGCTCCTCTCCCGGGGGGGGCACTGAAGCTTTCTTT
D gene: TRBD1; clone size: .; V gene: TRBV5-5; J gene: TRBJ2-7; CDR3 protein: CASSAGTAYEQYF; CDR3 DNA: TGTGCCAGCAGCGCCGGGACAGCCTACGAGCAGTACTTC
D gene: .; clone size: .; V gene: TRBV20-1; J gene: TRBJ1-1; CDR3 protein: CSARGGIEAFF; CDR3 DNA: TGCAGTGCTCGAGGGGGAATAGAAGCTTTCTTT
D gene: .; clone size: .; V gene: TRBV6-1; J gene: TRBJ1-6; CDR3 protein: CASSESNGIPYSPLHF; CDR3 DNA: TGTGCCAGCAGTGAAAGTAACGGGATTCCATATTCACCCCTCCACTTT
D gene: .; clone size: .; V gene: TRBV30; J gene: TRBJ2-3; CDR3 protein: CAWSLARTDTQYF; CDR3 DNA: TGTGCCTGGAGTCTTGCTCGTACAGATACGCAGTATTTT
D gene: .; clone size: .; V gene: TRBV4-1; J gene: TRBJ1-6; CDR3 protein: CASSLKDGYNSPLHF; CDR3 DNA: TGCGCCAGCAGCCTTAAAGATGGGTATAATTCACCCCTCCACTTT
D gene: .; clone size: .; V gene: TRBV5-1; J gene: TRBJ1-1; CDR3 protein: CASSLDPEVAFF; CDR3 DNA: TGCGCCAGCAGCCTCGACCCAGAAGTAGCTTTCTTT
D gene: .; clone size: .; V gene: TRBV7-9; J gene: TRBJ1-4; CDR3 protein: CASSATTGFNEKLFF; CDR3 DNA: TGTGCCAGCAGCGCAACGACAGGTTTTAATGAAAAACTGTTTTTT
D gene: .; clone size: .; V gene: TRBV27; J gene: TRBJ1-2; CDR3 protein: CASSFARDYGYTF; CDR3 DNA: TGTGCCAGCAGTTTCGCCAGGGACTATGGCTACACCTTC
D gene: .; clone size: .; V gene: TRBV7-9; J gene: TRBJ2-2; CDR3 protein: CASSLSGSENTGELFF; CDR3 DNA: TGTGCCAGCAGCTTATCGGGCAGTGAGAACACCGGGGAGCTGTTTTTT
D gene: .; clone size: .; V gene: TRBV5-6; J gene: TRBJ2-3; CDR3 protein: CASSFSADTQYF; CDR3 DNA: TGTGCCAGCAGCTTTAGCGCAGATACGCAGTATTTT
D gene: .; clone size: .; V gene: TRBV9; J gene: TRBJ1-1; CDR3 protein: CASSGTGMNTEAFF; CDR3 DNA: TGTGCCAGCAGCGGAACAGGGATGAACACTGAAGCTTTCTTT
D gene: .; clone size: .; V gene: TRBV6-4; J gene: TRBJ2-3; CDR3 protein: CASSQEEGTTDTQYF; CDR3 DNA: TGTGCCAGCAGTCAAGAAGAGGGTACCACAGATACGCAGTATTTT
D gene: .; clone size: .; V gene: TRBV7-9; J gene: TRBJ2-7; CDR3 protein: CASSLGNSGYEQYF; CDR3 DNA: TGTGCCAGCAGCTTAGGAAACTCGGGCTACGAGCAGTACTTC
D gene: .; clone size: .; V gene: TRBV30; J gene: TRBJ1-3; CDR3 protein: CAWTGTGAMLGNTIYF; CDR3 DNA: TGTGCCTGGACTGGTACCGGGGCCATGCTCGGAAACACCATATATTTT
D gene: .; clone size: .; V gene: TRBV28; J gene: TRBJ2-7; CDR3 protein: CASTLRNRASYEQYF; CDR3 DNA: TGTGCCAGCACCCTTAGGAACAGGGCCTCCTACGAGCAGTACTTC
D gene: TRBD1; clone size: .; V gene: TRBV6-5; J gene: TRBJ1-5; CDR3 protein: CASSRYRGRNQPQHF; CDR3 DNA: TGTGCCAGCAGTAGGTACAGGGGCCGTAATCAGCCCCAGCATTTT
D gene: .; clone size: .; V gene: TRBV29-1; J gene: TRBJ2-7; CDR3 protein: CSVVGNSYEQYF; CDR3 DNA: TGCAGCGTTGTCGGCAACTCCTACGAGCAGTACTTC
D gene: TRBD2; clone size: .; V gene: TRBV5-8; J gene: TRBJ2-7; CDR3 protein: CASSPPAGRVHYEQYF; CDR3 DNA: TGTGCCAGCAGCCCCCCCGCGGGGAGGGTTCACTACGAGCAGTACTTC
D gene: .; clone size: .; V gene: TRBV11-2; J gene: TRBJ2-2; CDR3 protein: CASSLMGANTGELFF; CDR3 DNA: TGTGCCAGCAGCCTAATGGGGGCGAACACCGGGGAGCTGTTTTTT
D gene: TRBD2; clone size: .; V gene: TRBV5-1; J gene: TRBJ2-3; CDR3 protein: CASSFPGGSADTQYF; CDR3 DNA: TGCGCCAGCAGCTTCCCGGGAGGTAGCGCAGATACGCAGTATTTT
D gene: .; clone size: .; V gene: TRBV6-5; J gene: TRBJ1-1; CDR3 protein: CASSLGGGAEAFF; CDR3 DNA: TGTGCCAGCAGTTTAGGGGGGGGAGCTGAAGCTTTCTTT
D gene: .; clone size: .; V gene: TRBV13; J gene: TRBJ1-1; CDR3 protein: CASSLEVNGMNTEAFF; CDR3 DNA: TGTGCCAGCAGCTTAGAGGTAAACGGCATGAACACTGAAGCTTTCTTT
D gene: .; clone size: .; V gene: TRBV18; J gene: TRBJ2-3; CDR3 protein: CASSPPMHQGRSTDTQYF; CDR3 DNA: TGTGCCAGCTCACCACCGATGCATCAAGGGCGTAGCACAGATACGCAGTATTTT
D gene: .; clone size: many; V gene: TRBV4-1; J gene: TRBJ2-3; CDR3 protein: CASSQGVTGAGDTQYF; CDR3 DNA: TGCGCCAGCAGCCAAGGAGTGACGGGGGCGGGAGATACGCAGTATTTT
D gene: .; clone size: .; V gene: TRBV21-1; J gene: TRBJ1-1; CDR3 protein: CASSILTGNTEAFF; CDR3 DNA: TGTGCCAGCAGCATTCTGACGGGGAACACTGAAGCTTTCTTT
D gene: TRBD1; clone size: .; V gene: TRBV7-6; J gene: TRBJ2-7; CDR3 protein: CASSSPGQGSHEQYF; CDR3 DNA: TGTGCCAGCAGCTCCCCGGGACAGGGTTCCCACGAGCAGTACTTC
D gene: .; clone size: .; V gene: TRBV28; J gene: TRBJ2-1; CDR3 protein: CASGPDYNEQFF; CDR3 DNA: TGTGCCAGCGGGCCCGACTACAATGAGCAGTTCTTC
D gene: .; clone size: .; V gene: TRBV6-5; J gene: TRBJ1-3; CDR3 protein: CASSYEVSGNTIYF; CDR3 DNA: TGTGCCAGCAGTTACGAAGTCTCTGGAAACACCATATATTTT
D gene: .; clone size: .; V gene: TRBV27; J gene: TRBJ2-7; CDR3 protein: CASSLGSAGSYEQYF; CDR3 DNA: TGTGCCAGCAGTTTGGGGTCGGCCGGCTCCTACGAGCAGTACTTC
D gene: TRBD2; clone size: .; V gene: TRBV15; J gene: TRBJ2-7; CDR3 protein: CATSRSTSGRSSYEQYF; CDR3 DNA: TGTGCCACCAGCAGATCTACTAGCGGAAGGAGCTCCTACGAGCAGTACTTC
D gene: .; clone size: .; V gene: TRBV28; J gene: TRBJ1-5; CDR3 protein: CASSPTGGGNQPQHF; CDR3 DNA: TGTGCCAGCAGTCCCACGGGCGGGGGCAATCAGCCCCAGCATTTT
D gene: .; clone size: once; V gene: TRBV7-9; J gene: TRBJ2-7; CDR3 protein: CASSLGGSSEQYF; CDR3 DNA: TGTGCCAGCAGCTTAGGGGGTAGTAGCGAGCAGTACTTC
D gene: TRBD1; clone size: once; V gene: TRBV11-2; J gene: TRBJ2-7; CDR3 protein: CASSWDRGRYEQYF; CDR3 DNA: TGTGCCAGCAGCTGGGACAGGGGGAGATACGAGCAGTACTTC
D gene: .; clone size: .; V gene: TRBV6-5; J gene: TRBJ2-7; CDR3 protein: CASSYSSGESSYEQYF; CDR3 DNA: TGTGCCAGCAGTTACTCGAGCGGAGAGAGCTCCTACGAGCAGTACTTC
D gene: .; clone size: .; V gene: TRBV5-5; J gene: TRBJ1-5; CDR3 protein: CASSLGQSNQPQHF; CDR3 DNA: TGTGCCAGCAGCTTGGGACAGAGTAATCAGCCCCAGCATTTT
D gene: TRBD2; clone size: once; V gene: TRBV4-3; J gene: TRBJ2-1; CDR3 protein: CASSQAFPSGNEQFF; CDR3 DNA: TGCGCCAGCAGCCAAGCGTTCCCTAGCGGTAATGAGCAGTTCTTC
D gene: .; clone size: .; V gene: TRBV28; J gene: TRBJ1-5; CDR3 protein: CASSRASYNQPQHF; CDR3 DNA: TGTGCCAGCAGTCGGGCGAGTTACAATCAGCCCCAGCATTTT
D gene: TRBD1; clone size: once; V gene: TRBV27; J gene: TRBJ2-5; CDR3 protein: CASSLTGNQETQYF; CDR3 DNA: TGTGCCAGCAGTTTGACAGGGAACCAAGAGACCCAGTACTTC
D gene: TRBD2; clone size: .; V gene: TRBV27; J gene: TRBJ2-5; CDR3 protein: CASSPAAGELLETQYF; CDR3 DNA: TGTGCCAGCAGTCCCGCGGCGGGGGAATTGTTAGAAACCCAGTACTTC
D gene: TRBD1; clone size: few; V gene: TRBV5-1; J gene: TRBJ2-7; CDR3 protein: CASSPGQGRSEQYF; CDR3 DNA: TGCGCCAGCAGCCCCGGACAGGGGAGGAGCGAGCAGTACTTC
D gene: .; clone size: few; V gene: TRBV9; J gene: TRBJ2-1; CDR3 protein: CASSVGDEQFF; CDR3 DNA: TGTGCCAGCAGCGTAGGTGATGAGCAGTTCTTC